These T cell receptor beta chains were read from a single sample in a study of radiotherapy plus CTLA-4 blockade in lung cancer. Assay: immunoSEQ multiplex PCR; the TCRdb copy retains only in-frame clones and omits some. The table records roughly 98,000 clones, around four fifths of them present only once. Sequenced here: peripheral blood, sampled from a patient treated with radiotherapy plus ipilimumab. These receptors all stem from a human donor with non-small cell lung cancer that progressed on radiotherapy plus ipilimumab. Both conserved end residues are trimmed from each CDR3. The D gene is left open where the match is weak.

TRBV13	.	TRBJ1-2	ASSFSGGNYGYT
TRBV5-6	TRBD1	TRBJ1-6	ASSFGQVNSPLH
TRBV11-3	.	TRBJ1-1	ASSEQRADTEAF
TRBV28	TRBD2	TRBJ2-7	ASSRLAYGQY
TRBV7-9	.	TRBJ2-3	ASSAMGTDTQY
TRBV9	.	TRBJ2-7	ASSVTSNYEQY
TRBV5-1	.	TRBJ2-1	ASSLATGFSYNEQF
TRBV7-8	.	TRBJ2-6	ASRQSGGSGANVLT
TRBV5-1	TRBD2	TRBJ2-3	ASSLVGGGARDTQY
TRBV7-2	.	TRBJ2-3	ASSRVNPLTDTQY
TRBV5-1	.	TRBJ2-5	ASRSRTGETQY
TRBV6-4	.	TRBJ2-2	ASSLAGGAGELF
TRBV4-1	.	TRBJ1-4	ASSQGATGSGEKLF
TRBV27	.	TRBJ1-2	ASSPGPTSFNYGYT
TRBV2	.	TRBJ1-5	ASSEGGPYQPQH
TRBV9	.	TRBJ1-3	ASSAAGGRKSSGNTIY
TRBV2	TRBD1	TRBJ1-2	ASTPGQGNRWDGYT
TRBV10-3	TRBD1	TRBJ2-7	AIHHRDRGMSSYEQY
TRBV7-9	.	TRBJ2-7	ASSSHYEQY